Shown below are 5 T cell receptor beta chains from a single sample sequenced in a study of Graves' ophthalmopathy and Graves' hyperthyroidism. CDR3 regions of TCR beta were amplified from RNA transcripts. Second-round multiplex PCR followed a first-round RT-PCR using HTBI primers. TCRdb independently ran MiXCR on the multiplex PCR reads; one entry per CDR3 protein. The sample yields about 220,000 distinct CDR3 sequences, roughly 21% seen once. Material: peripheral blood. The origin of the receptors is a woman aged 45-65 years with Graves' ophthalmopathy.

This clonotype has ten or more counts. This chain connects TRBV12-3 or TRBV12-4 to TRBJ2-7; tentatively, D is TRBD1 (6 bases). Trimming removed 5 bases from V and 3 bases from J, with 11 bases in between. The CDR3 is 13 amino acids. DNA of the CDR3: TGTGCCAGCAGTGACGCAGGGGTCTACGAGCAGTACTTC. Residues: CASSDAGVYEQYF.

This clonotype was detected many times. This sequence joins TRBV30 and TRBJ1-1; D ambiguous. CDR3 length: 14 amino acids. Germline lookup yields CDR1 GTSNPN and CDR2 SVGIG (reference sequence). The V end was cut by 0 bases, the J end by 0 bases, with 8 bases between. Written as DNA, the CDR3 is TGTGCCTGGAGTGTGGGTATAATGAACACTGAAGCTTTCTTT. Its protein is CAWSVGIMNTEAFF.

This clonotype occurred many times. The genes are TRBV19 and TRBJ2-7; TRBD1 agrees at 9 bases. The CDR3 runs to 14 residues. In germline, CDR1 is LNHDA, CDR2 SQIVND (reference sequence). With V trimmed by 3 bases and J by 3 bases, 3 bases remained unmatched. The CDR3 sequence is CASSMEDRGYEQYF. The CDR3 coding sequence is TGTGCCAGTAGTATGGAGGACAGGGGCTACGAGCAGTACTTC.

This clonotype occurred many times. V and J are TRBV28 and TRBJ1-6; possible D gene TRBD1, 5 bases. The CDR3 runs 12 residues. Germline V lookup: CDR1 MDHEN, CDR2 SYDVKM. With 5 bases removed from V and 15 bases from J, the gap between germline ends came to 14 bases. CDR3 amino acids: CASSLLQGYLHF. CDR3 in DNA: TGTGCCAGCAGTCTTCTCCAGGGTTACCTCCACTTT.

This clonotype appeared a few times. The chain is built from TRBV12-5 and TRBJ1-5; D may be TRBD1 (6 bases). This CDR3 has 19 amino acids. Germline V gene sequence: CDR1 LGHNT, CDR2 FRNRAP. V was clipped by 6 bases and J by 2 bases, with 26 bases between them. In nucleotides, the CDR3 is TGTGCTAGTGGCCCCCCAGAAACCGGGACACTAAGAGGCAATCAGCCCCAGCATTTT. As protein: CASGPPETGTLRGNQPQHF.